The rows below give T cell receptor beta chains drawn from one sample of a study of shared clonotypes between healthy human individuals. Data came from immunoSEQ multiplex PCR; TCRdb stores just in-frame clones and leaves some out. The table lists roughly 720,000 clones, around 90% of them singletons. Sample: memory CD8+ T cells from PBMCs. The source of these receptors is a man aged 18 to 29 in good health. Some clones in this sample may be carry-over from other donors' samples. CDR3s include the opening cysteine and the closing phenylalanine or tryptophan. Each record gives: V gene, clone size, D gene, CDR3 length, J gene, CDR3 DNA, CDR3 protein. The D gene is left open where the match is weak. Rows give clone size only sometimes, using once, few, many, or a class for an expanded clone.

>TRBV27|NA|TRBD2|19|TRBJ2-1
TGTGCCAGCAGTCTAAGTGGGCCTAGCGGGACCTATTTCGTGGATGAGCAGTTCTTC
CASSLSGPSGTYFVDEQFF
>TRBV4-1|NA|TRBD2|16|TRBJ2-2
TGCGCCAGCAGCCGCCGCGGGACGGGAGGGCCCGGGGAGCTGTTTTTT
CASSRRGTGGPGELFF
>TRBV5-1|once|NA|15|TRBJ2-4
TGCGCCAGCAGCGCAAGCTGGGGGGCCAAAAACATTCAGTACTTC
CASSASWGAKNIQYF
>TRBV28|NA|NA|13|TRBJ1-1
TGTGCCAGCAGTTTAACGGGACGGTTTTGGATTATCTTT
CASSLTGRFWIIF
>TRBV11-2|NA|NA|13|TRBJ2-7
TGTGCCAGCAGCTTGGGCACCTCCTACGAGCAGTACTTC
CASSLGTSYEQYF
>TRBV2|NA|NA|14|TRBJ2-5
TGTGCCAGCACCATAGGACAGACCCAAGAGACCCAGTACTTC
CASTIGQTQETQYF
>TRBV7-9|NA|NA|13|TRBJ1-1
TGTGCCAGCAGCCTGGACTCGGGTACTGAAGCTTTCTTT
CASSLDSGTEAFF
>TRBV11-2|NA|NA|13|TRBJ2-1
TGTGCCAGCAGCTTAGATCTGAGGGCTGAGCAGTTCTTC
CASSLDLRAEQFF
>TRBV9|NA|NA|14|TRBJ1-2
TGTGCCAGCAGCGTAGCATTACAGCTCTATGGCTACACCTTC
CASSVALQLYGYTF
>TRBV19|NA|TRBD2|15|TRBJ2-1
TGTGCCAGTAGTCCGATCAGCGGGAGCTACAATGAGCAGTTCTTC
CASSPISGSYNEQFF
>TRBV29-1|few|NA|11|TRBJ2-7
TGCAGCGTTGTGTCCCAGATAGAGCAGTACTTC
CSVVSQIEQYF
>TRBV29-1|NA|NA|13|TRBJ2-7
TGCAGCGTTGAATATACCGGGGGCTTCGAGCAGTACTTC
CSVEYTGGFEQYF
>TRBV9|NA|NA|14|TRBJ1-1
TGTGCCAGCAGCGTAGGAGGGAAGTTCACTGAAGCTTTCTTT
CASSVGGKFTEAFF
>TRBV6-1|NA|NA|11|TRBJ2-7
TGTGCCAGCAGTACCCGGGGTGAGCAGTACTTC
CASSTRGEQYF
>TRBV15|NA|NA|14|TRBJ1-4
TGTGCCACCAGCAGAGAGACGGATAATGAAAAACTGTTTTTT
CATSRETDNEKLFF
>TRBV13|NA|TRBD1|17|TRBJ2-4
TGTGCCAGCAGCCTAGTAGGGACAGGGCTTTACAAAAACATTCAGTACTTC
CASSLVGTGLYKNIQYF
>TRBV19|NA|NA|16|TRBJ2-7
TGTGCCAGTAGTAATATAGCAGGCGGGCCAACCTACGAGCAGTACTTC
CASSNIAGGPTYEQYF
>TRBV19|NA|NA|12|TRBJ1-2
TGTGCCAGTACCCTGCGGGGTGAAGGCTACACCTTC
CASTLRGEGYTF
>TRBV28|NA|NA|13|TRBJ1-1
TGTGCCAGCAGAGAGGGACTGATCACTGAAGCTTTCTTT
CASREGLITEAFF
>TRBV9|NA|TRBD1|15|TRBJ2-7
TGTGCCAGCAGCGTCTCCGGGACAGGGGTGAACGAGCAGTACTTC
CASSVSGTGVNEQYF
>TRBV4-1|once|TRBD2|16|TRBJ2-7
TGCGCCAGCAGCCAAGATCCTAGCGGGGAGACCTACGAGCAGTACTTC
CASSQDPSGETYEQYF
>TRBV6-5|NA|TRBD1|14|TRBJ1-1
TGTGCCAGCAGTATAACAGGGGGAGGCACTGAAGCTTTCTTT
CASSITGGGTEAFF
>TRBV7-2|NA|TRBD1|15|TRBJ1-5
TGTGCCAGCAGCCTTGGACAGGTTCTCGGTCAGCCCCAGCATTTT
CASSLGQVLGQPQHF
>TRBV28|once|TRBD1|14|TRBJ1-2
TGTGCCAGCAGTCCCCGGGACAGGATTTATGGCTACACCTTC
CASSPRDRIYGYTF
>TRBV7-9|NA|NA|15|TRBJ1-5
TGTGCCAGCAGCCCAAGGACAGCTAGCAATCAGCCCCAGCATTTT
CASSPRTASNQPQHF